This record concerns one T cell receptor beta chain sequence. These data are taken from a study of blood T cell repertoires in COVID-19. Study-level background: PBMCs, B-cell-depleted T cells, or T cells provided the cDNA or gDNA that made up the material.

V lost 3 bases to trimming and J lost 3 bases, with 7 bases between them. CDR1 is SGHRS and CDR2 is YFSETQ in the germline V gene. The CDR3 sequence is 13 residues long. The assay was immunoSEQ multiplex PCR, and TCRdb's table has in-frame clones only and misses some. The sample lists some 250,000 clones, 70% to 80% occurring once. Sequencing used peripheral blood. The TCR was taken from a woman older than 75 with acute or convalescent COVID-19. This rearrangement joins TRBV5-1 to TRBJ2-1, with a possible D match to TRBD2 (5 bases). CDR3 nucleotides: TGCGCCAGCAGCTCCGGGAACTACAATGAGCAGTTCTTC. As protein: CASSSGNYNEQFF.